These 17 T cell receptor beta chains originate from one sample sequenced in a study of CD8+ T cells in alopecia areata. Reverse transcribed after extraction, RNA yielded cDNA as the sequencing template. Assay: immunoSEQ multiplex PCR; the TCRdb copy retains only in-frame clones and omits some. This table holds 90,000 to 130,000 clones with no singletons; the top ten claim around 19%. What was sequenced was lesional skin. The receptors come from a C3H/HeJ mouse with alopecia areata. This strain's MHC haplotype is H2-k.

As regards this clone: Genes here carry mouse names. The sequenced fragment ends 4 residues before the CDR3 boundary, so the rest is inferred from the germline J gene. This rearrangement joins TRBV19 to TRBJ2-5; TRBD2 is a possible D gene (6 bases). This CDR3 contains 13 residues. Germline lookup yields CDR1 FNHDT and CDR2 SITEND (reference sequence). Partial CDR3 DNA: TGTGCCAGCAGTATCAGACTGGAAGAC. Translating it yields CASSIRLED. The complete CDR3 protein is CASSIRLEDTQYF. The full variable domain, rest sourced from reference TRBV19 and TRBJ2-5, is GGIITQTPKFLIGQEGQKLTLKCQQNFNHDTMYWYRQDSGKGLRLIYYSITENDLQKGDLSEGYDASREKKSSFSLTVTSAQKNEMAVFLCASSIRLEDTQYFGPGTRLLVL.

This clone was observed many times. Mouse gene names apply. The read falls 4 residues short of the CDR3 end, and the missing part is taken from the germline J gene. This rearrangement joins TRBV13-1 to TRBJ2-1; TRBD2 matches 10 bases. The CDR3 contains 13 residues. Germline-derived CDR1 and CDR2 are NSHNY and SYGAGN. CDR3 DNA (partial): TGTGCCAGCAGTGGACTGGGGGGAGCT. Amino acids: CASSGLGGA. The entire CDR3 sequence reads CASSGLGGAEQFF.

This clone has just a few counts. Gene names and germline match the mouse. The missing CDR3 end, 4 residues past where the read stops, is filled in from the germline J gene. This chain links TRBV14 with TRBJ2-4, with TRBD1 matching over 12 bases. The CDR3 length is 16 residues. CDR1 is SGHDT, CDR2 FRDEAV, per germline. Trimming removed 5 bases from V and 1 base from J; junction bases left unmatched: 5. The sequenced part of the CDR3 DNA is TGTGCCAGCAGCCCCGGGACAGGGGGCGGTCAAAAC. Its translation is CASSPGTGGGQN. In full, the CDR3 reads CASSPGTGGGQNTLYF.

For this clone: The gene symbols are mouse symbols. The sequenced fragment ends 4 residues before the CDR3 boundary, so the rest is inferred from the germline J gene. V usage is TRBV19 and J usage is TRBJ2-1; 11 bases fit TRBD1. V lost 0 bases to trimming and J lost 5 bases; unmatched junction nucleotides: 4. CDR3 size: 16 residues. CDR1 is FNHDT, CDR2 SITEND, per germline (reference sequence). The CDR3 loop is CASSIGTGGADAEQFF. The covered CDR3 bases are TGTGCCAGCAGTATAGGGACAGGGGGCGCAGATGCT.

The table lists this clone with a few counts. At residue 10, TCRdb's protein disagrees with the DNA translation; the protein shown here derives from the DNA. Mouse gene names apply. CDR3 bases read: TGTGCCAGCAGTCGGGACAGAGGGGATACG. It translates to CASSRDRGDT. The full CDR3 protein reads CASSRDRGDTLYF. The chain links TRBV19 to TRBJ1-3; 7 nucleotides match TRBD1. From the germline J gene comes the end of the CDR3, since the read stops 3 residues before it. Trimming at V came to 4 bases and at J to 8 bases, leaving 6 bases not matched to a gene. Germline V gives CDR1 FNHDT, CDR2 SITEND (reference sequence). The CDR3 is made up of 13 amino acids.

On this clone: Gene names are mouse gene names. The CDR3 bases that were read are TGTGCCAGCAGTGGACTGGGGGGCACCCCTTAT. Translation: CASSGLGGTPY. The whole CDR3 region reads CASSGLGGTPYEQYF. J is TRBJ2-7 and V is TRBV13-3, with 10 bases fitting TRBD2. The read finishes 4 residues shy of the CDR3 end, and the germline J gene is used to complete it. The CDR3 is 15 amino acids. In germline, CDR1 is NNHDY, CDR2 SYVADS.

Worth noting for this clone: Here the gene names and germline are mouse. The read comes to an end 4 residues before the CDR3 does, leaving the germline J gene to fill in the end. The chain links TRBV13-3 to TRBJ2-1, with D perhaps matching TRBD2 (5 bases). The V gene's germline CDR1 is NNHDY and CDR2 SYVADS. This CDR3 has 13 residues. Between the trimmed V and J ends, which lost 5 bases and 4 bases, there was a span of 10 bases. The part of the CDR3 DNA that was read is TGTGCCAGCAGGGGTGGGGAGTATGCT. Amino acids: CASRGGEYA. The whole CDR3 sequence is CASRGGEYAEQFF.

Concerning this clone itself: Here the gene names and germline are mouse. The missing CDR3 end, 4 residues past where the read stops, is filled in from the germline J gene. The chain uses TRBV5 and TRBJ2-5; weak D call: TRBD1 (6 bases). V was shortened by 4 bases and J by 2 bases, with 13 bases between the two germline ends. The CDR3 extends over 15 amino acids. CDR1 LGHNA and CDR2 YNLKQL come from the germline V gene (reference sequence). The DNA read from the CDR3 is TGTGCCAGCAGCCTCCAGGGGATTACCCAAGAC. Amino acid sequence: CASSLQGITQD. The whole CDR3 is CASSLQGITQDTQYF.

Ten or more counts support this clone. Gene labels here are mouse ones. The CDR3 loop reads CASSDGGTGNSDYTF. Partial CDR3 DNA: TGTGCCAGCAGTGACGGCGGGACAGGGAACTCC. V and J are TRBV13-3 and TRBJ1-2; 9 nucleotides match TRBD1. With the read ending 4 residues before the CDR3 end, the germline J gene is used to fill in that end. Germline trimming cut 2 bases from V and 2 bases from J; bases unmatched to any gene: 4. This CDR3 has 15 amino acids. CDR1 and CDR2 from the germline V gene are NNHDY and SYVADS.

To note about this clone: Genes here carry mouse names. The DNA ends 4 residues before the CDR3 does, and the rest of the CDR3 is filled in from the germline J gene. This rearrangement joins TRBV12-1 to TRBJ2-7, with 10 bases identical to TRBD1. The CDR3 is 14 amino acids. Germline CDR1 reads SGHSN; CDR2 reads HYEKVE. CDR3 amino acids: CASSPRDRGYEQYF. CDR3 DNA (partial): TGTGCCAGCTCTCCTCGGGACAGGGGTTAT.

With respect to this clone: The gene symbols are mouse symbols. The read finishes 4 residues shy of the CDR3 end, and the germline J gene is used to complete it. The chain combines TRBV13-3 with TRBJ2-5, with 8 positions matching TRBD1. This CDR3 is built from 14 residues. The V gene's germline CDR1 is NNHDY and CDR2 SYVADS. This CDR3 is CASSSYRGEDTQYF. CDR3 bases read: TGTGCCAGCAGTTCCTACAGGGGGGAAGAC.

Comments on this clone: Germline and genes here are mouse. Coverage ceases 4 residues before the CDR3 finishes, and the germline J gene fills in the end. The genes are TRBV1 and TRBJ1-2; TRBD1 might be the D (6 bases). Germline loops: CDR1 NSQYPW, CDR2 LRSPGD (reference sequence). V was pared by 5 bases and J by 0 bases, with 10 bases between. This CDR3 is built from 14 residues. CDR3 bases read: TGCACCTGCAGTCCTTACAGGGCAAACTCC. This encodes CTCSPYRANS. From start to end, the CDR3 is CTCSPYRANSDYTF.

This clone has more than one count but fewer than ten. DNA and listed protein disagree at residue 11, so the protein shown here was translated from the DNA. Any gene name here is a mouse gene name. The sequenced CDR3 bases are TGTGCCAGCAGTCGTCAGGGGGATAATTCGCCC. Translation gives CASSRQGDNSP. The whole CDR3 region reads CASSRQGDNSPLYF. The chain employs TRBV19 and TRBJ1-6, with 7 positions matching TRBD1. The DNA ends 3 residues before the CDR3 does, and the rest of the CDR3 is filled in from the germline J gene. TRBJ1-6 is an ORF, with its function uncertain. This CDR3 has 14 amino acids. Germline V CDR1 and CDR2: FNHDT, SITEND (reference sequence). Trimming at V came to 4 bases and at J to 5 bases, leaving 3 bases not matched to a gene.

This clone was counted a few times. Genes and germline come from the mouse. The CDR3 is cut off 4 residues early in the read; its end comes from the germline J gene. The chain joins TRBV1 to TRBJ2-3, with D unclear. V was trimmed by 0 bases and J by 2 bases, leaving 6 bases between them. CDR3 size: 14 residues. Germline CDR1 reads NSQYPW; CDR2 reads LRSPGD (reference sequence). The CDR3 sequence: CTCSAEWFAETLYF. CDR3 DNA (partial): TGCACCTGCAGTGCAGAATGGTTTGCAGAA.

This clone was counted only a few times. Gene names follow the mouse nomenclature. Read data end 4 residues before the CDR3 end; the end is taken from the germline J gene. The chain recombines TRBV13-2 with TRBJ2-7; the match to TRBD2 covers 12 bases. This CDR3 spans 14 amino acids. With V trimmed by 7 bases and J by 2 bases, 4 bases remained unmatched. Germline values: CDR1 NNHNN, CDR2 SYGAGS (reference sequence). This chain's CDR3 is CASSRLGGPYEQYF. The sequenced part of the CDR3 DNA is TGTGCCAGCAGTCGACTGGGGGGGCCCTAT.

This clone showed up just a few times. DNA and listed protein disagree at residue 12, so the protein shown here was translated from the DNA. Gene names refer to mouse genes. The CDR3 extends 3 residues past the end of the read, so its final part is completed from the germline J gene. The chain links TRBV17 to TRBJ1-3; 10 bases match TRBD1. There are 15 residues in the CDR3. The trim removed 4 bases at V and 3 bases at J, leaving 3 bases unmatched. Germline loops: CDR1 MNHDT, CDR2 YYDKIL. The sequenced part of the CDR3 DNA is TGTGCTAGCAGTATCGGGACAGGGGATGGAAATACG. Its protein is CASSIGTGDGNT. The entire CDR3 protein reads CASSIGTGDGNTLYF.

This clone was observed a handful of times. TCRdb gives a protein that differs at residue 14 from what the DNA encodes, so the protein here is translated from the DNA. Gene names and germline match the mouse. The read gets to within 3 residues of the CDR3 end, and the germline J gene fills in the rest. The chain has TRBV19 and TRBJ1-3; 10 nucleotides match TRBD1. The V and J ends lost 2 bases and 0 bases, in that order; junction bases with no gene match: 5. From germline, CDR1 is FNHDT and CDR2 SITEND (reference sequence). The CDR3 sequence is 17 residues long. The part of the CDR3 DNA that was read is TGTGCCAGCAGTATGAGGGACAGGGGCAATTCTGGAAATACG. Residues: CASSMRDRGNSGNT. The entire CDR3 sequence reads CASSMRDRGNSGNTLYF.